Given below is one T cell receptor beta chain in context. Profiling relied on immunoSEQ multiplex PCR, and the TCRdb table lists in-frame clones only, not all of them. The profile covers tens of thousands of clones, with roughly 87% appearing a single time and 3% to 4% taken by the ten largest. This entry belongs to a study of control samples from healthy donors and cancer patients. This clonotype originated in a woman aged 45-65 years in good health. Sequenced: blood.

The CDR3 DNA follows: TGTGCCAGCAGCCGGGACACCTCCTACGAGCAGTACTTC. It yields the protein CASSRDTSYEQYF. The rearrangement uses TRBV28 and TRBJ2-7, with a weak D call TRBD1 (6 bases). V gave up 6 bases and J gave up 0 bases, with 9 bases separating them. CDR1 is MDHEN and CDR2 is SYDVKM in the germline V gene. The CDR3 totals 13 residues.